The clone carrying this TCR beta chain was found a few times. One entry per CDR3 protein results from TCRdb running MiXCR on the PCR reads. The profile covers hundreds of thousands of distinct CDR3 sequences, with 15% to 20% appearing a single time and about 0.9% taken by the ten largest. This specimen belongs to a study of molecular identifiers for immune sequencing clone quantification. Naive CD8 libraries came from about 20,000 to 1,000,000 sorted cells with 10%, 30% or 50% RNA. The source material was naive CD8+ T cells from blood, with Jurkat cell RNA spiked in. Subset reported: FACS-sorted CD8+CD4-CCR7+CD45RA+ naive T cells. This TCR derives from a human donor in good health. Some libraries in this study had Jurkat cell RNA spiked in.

The CDR3 DNA sequence: TGTGCCACGAGGCCTAGCGAGGGGAGGAATGAGCAGTTCTTC. It codes for CATRPSEGRNEQFF. The chain links TRBV19 to TRBJ2-1, with D possibly TRBD2 on 6 matching bases. Trimming stripped 10 bases from V and 7 bases from J, with 20 bases between. The germline gives CDR1 LNHDA, CDR2 SQIVND (reference sequence). CDR3 size: 14 residues.